These 31 T cell receptor beta chains share one sample of origin, sequenced in a study of T cell changes during pregnancy in multiple sclerosis. Sequencing was performed with immunoSEQ multiplex PCR; in TCRdb, only in-frame clones are kept and a portion is missing. Of roughly 64,000 clones listed, roughly 93% were seen once; the top ten hold 1% to 1.5%. The sample here was peripheral blood, taken in the second trimester of pregnancy. The receptor set was obtained from a female donor with multiple sclerosis, enrolled in a pregnancy study.

V gene TRBV21-1 combines with J gene TRBJ1-2. TRBV21-1 is a pseudogene segment. CDR3 length: 13 residues. The CDR3 loop reads CASSNGTNYGYTF. CDR3 nucleotides: TGTGCCAGCAGCAACGGGACTAACTATGGCTACACCTTC.

This chain connects TRBV18 to TRBJ2-7; D perhaps matches TRBD1 (8 bases). CDR3 length equals 17 residues. Germline V gives CDR1 KGHSH, CDR2 LQKENI. Trimming cost V 0 bases and J 4 bases, with 19 bases left between them. CDR3 coding DNA: TGTGCCAGCTCACCACCTGGGGGGGACAGGACCCTATACGAGCAGTACTTC. The encoded protein is CASSPPGGDRTLYEQYF.

The J gene is TRBJ2-2, the V gene TRBV27, with D maybe TRBD1 (6 bases). Germline loops: CDR1 MNHEY, CDR2 SMNVEV (reference sequence). This CDR3 is built from 16 residues. Trimming pared 5 bases from V and 8 bases from J, leaving 21 bases between. CDR3 bases: TGTGCCAGCAGTCGCGACAGGCGCCTTTCGACGGGGGAGCTGTTTTTT. Its protein is CASSRDRRLSTGELFF.

The chain carries TRBV7-2 and TRBJ1-2; D not resolved. The CDR3 spans 14 residues. CDR1 and CDR2 (germline): SGHTA, FQGNSA. The V and J ends lost 1 base and 2 bases respectively, with 8 bases between them. CDR3 loop: CASSLEYSNYGYTF. Here the CDR3 DNA reads TGTGCCAGCAGCTTAGAGTACAGCAACTATGGCTACACCTTC.

The chain is built from TRBV5-1 and TRBJ1-6, with D tentatively TRBD1 (6 bases). V lost 4 bases to trimming and J lost 8 bases, with 19 bases between them. Germline CDR1 reads SGHRS; CDR2 reads YFSETQ. The CDR3 consists of 16 residues. CDR3 amino acids: CASSQAGGGLYSPLHF. CDR3 nucleotides: TGCGCCAGCAGCCAAGCCGGGGGGGGGCTTTATTCACCCCTCCACTTT.

This rearrangement joins TRBV5-1 to TRBJ1-2; D is possibly TRBD1 (5 bases). This CDR3 has 11 amino acids. V was clipped by 7 bases and J by 7 bases, with 11 bases between them. Germline values: CDR1 SGHRS, CDR2 YFSETQ. CDR3 nucleotides: TGCGCCAGCTCGGACGGGGGTGGCTACACCTTC. Encoded protein: CASSDGGGYTF.

This chain joins TRBV18 and TRBJ2-3, with D unresolved. CDR3 length: 11 residues. The ends were cut back, 1 base at V and 7 bases at J, with 3 bases in the middle. CDR1 is KGHSH, CDR2 LQKENI, per germline. The CDR3 spells CASSPQHTQYF. The CDR3, as DNA: TGTGCCAGCTCACCACAGCATACGCAGTATTTT. The complete variable domain, with remaining parts taken from reference TRBV18 and TRBJ2-3, reads NAGVMQNPRHLVRRRGQEARLRCSPMKGHSHVYWYRQLPEEGLKFMVYLQKENIIDESGMPKERFSAEFPKEGPSILRIQQVVRGDSAAYFCASSPQHTQYFGPGTRLTVL.

The chain combines TRBV30 with TRBJ2-2, with 8 bases lining up with TRBD1. The junction had 1 base not matched to a gene; V was cut back by 4 bases and J by 6 bases. This CDR3 comprises 12 residues. Looked up from germline, CDR1 is GTSNPN and CDR2 is SVGIG (reference sequence). The CDR3 loop reads CAWNRGAGELFF. The CDR3 DNA follows: TGTGCCTGGAACAGGGGGGCCGGGGAGCTGTTTTTT.

The gene calls are TRBV5-1 and TRBJ1-4, with TRBD1 as a possible D gene (6 bases). Deletions cut 4 bases from V and 8 bases from J, with 15 bases between. The germline V gene encodes CDR1 SGHRS and CDR2 YFSETQ. CDR3 length: 14 amino acids. CDR3 region: CASSPGTQGEKLFF. The CDR3 bases are TGCGCCAGCAGCCCCGGGACCCAGGGGGAAAAACTGTTTTTT. The whole variable domain, remainder taken from reference TRBV5-1 and TRBJ1-4, is KAGVTQTPRYLIKTRGQQVTLSCSPISGHRSVSWYQQTPGQGLQFLFEYFSETQRNKGNFPGRFSGRQFSNSRSEMNVSTLELGDSALYLCASSPGTQGEKLFFGSGTQLSVL.

The chain is built from TRBV6-1 and TRBJ2-7, with 9 bases that match TRBD2. Germline CDR1 is MNHNS and CDR2 is SASEGT. V lost 4 bases, J lost 3 bases, and 10 bases stayed unmatched. This CDR3 has 16 residues. In DNA form, the CDR3 reads TGTGCCAGCAGTGCTGGACTAGCGAACAAATTCTACGAGCAGTACTTC. Translating gives CASSAGLANKFYEQYF.

This clone turned up a few times. This rearrangement joins TRBV29-1 to TRBJ2-3; 8 nucleotides line up with TRBD1. The CDR3 has 12 residues. Germline assignment: CDR1 SQVTM and CDR2 ANQGSEA. The J segment lost 3 bases and the V segment lost 6 bases, leaving 2 bases of the junction unmatched. The CDR3 sequence is CSVRGQTDTQYF. CDR3 nucleotide sequence: TGCAGCGTCAGGGGGCAAACAGATACGCAGTATTTT.

This chain connects TRBV27 to TRBJ1-2; maybe TRBD1 (6 bases). V lost 3 bases to trimming and J lost 2 bases, with 7 bases between them. This CDR3 comprises 13 residues. Germline V gene data show CDR1 as MNHEY and CDR2 as SMNVEV (reference sequence). CDR3: CASSLGANYGYTF. The CDR3 DNA is TGTGCCAGCAGTTTGGGGGCGAACTATGGCTACACCTTC.

The CDR3: CASSGGQGRAQPQHF. The CDR3 DNA reads as TGTGCCAGCAGTGGGGGACAGGGCCGGGCTCAGCCCCAGCATTTT. The chain joins TRBV6-1 to TRBJ1-5, with 9 bases matching TRBD1. The J segment lost 6 bases and the V segment lost 4 bases, leaving 7 bases of the junction unmatched. The CDR3 covers 15 residues. Germline loops: CDR1 MNHNS, CDR2 SASEGT.

The chain employs TRBV28 and TRBJ2-3; the match to TRBD1 covers 7 bases. V trimming: 8 bases; J trimming: 4 bases; junction bases outside the gene matches: 9. Germline CDR1 MDHEN, CDR2 SYDVKM. This CDR3 is 14 amino acids long. The CDR3: CASCLRQGADTQYF. DNA of the CDR3: TGTGCCAGCTGCCTGAGACAGGGCGCAGATACGCAGTATTTT.

The V gene is TRBV5-1, the J gene TRBJ2-7; 8 bases map to TRBD1. CDR1 and CDR2 from the germline V gene are SGHRS and YFSETQ. The CDR3 totals 15 residues. The junction had 10 bases not matched to a gene; V was cut back by 2 bases and J by 6 bases. Here the CDR3 DNA reads TGCGCCAGCAGCTTACCGGACAGGGAGGATGTCGAGCAGTACTTC. This codes for CASSLPDREDVEQYF.

The DNA of the CDR3 is TGTGCCAGCAGCTTGTATCGGTACTTAGCCAAAAACATTCAGTACTTC. Translation gives CASSLYRYLAKNIQYF. The chain couples TRBV5-6 to TRBJ2-4; D gene unclear. V gave up 1 base and J gave up 0 bases, with 11 bases separating them. Germline CDR1 and CDR2: SGHDT and YYEEEE. The CDR3 spans 16 residues.

The rearrangement links TRBV27 to TRBJ2-3, with 8 bases identical to TRBD2. The germline V gene has CDR1 MNHEY and CDR2 SMNVEV (reference sequence). V lost 4 bases and J lost 0; bases outside the gene matches: 3. The length of the CDR3 is 15 residues. The CDR3 DNA follows: TGTGCCAGCAGTTCGTCGGGAGGGAGCACAGATACGCAGTATTTT. Encoded protein: CASSSSGGSTDTQYF.

The rearrangement joins TRBV6-5 to TRBJ2-5; perhaps TRBD1 as D (6 bases). Germline CDR1 and CDR2: MNHEY and SVGAGI. The CDR3 has 15 residues. Trimming took off 6 bases at V and 5 bases at J, with 19 bases between the two ends. CDR3 loop: CASRPQGGSMETQYF. CDR3 in DNA: TGTGCCAGCAGGCCACAGGGTGGGTCGATGGAGACCCAGTACTTC.

The chain carries TRBV7-2 and TRBJ1-4; D call uncertain. Trimming removed 0 bases at V and 12 bases at J, with 11 bases between. The CDR3 runs 13 residues. Germline CDR1 and CDR2: SGHTA and FQGNSA. The CDR3 here is CASSLARVGELFF. The CDR3 DNA follows: TGTGCCAGCAGCTTAGCTCGGGTGGGAGAACTGTTTTTT.

The V call is TRBV2, the J call TRBJ1-1, with unresolved D. The germline V and J ends were trimmed by 4 bases and 5 bases, with 11 bases remaining between them. The germline CDR1 and CDR2 sequences are SNHLY and FYNNEI. CDR3 length equals 13 residues. CDR3 DNA sequence: TGTGCCAGCAGTGTATTTGGGCATACTGAAGCTTTCTTT. Encoded protein: CASSVFGHTEAFF.

The chain employs TRBV5-1 and TRBJ2-7, with TRBD2 as a possible D gene (5 bases). V lost 1 base, J lost 0 bases, and 8 bases lay in between. The germline CDR1 and CDR2 sequences are SGHRS and YFSETQ. This CDR3 has 14 amino acids. CDR3 in DNA: TGCGCCAGCAGCTTGTCGGGGAGCTCCTACGAGCAGTACTTC. The encoded protein is CASSLSGSSYEQYF.

This rearrangement joins TRBV6-6 to TRBJ2-1; D gene uncertain. Trimming stripped 0 bases from V and 8 bases from J, with 8 bases between. Germline V lookup: CDR1 MNHNY, CDR2 SVGAGI (reference sequence). CDR3 length: 13 residues. In DNA, the CDR3 is TGTGCCAGCAGTTACTCTGTCCTTGATGAGCAGTTCTTC. Its translation is CASSYSVLDEQFF.

The V gene is TRBV18, the J gene TRBJ1-3; perhaps TRBD1 as D (5 bases). The V gene lost 3 bases and the J gene lost 0 bases, with 9 bases spanning the gap. The CDR3 sequence is 15 residues long. Germline assignment: CDR1 KGHSH and CDR2 LQKENI. CDR3 sequence reads: CASSPGQGSGNTIYF. The CDR3 coding sequence is TGTGCCAGCTCACCGGGTCAGGGCTCTGGAAACACCATATATTTT.

V is TRBV15 and J is TRBJ2-7; D might be TRBD2 (5 bases). Trimming took off 5 bases at V and 4 bases at J, with 15 bases between the two ends. This CDR3 spans 14 amino acids. Germline V gene data show CDR1 as LNHNV and CDR2 as YYDKDF (reference sequence). The CDR3 sequence: CATSPLAEVYEQYF. For the CDR3, the DNA is TGTGCCACCAGCCCACTTGCGGAGGTATACGAGCAGTACTTC.

This chain joins TRBV10-3 and TRBJ2-7; 8 bases are shared with TRBD1. V shed 7 bases, J shed 1 base, and the junction held 3 bases outside the gene matches. The CDR3 is 13 residues long. Germline V gives CDR1 ENHRY, CDR2 SYGVKD. CDR3 region: CAITGTGSYEQYF. DNA for the CDR3: TGTGCCATCACCGGGACAGGTTCCTACGAGCAGTACTTC.

The genes are TRBV20-1 and TRBJ2-4; D call uncertain. Germline CDR1 DFQATT, CDR2 SNEGSKA (reference sequence). The CDR3 consists of 11 residues. In nucleotides, the CDR3 is TGCAGACACTACGCCAAAAACATTCAGTACTTC. It encodes CRHYAKNIQYF.

V usage is TRBV5-8 and J usage is TRBJ1-1; D ambiguous. Germline assignment: CDR1 SGHTS and CDR2 YDEGEE. With 2 bases removed from V and 8 bases from J, the gap between germline ends came to 7 bases. The CDR3 contains 11 residues. The CDR3 loop reads CASSFFPEAFF. CDR3 nucleotides: TGTGCCAGCAGCTTTTTTCCAGAAGCTTTCTTT. Variable domain in full (rest from reference TRBV5-8 and TRBJ1-1): EAGVTQSPTHLIKTRGQQATLRCSPISGHTSVYWYQQALGLGLQFLLWYDEGEERNRGNFPPRFSGRQFPNYSSELNVNALELEDSALYLCASSFFPEAFFGQGTRLTVV.

This sequence joins TRBV19 and TRBJ1-1, with D uncertain. The V end lost 10 bases, the J end lost 9 bases, and 21 bases lay between the germline ends. The CDR3 is 13 residues long. Per the germline V gene, CDR1 is LNHDA and CDR2 is SQIVND (reference sequence). The CDR3 DNA reads TGTGCCACCCGACGGGCAGGAGGAGATCAAGCTTTCTTT. Translation: CATRRAGGDQAFF.

This clone was detected once. The rearrangement joins TRBV5-1 to TRBJ2-5, with 8 bases that match TRBD1. The CDR3 totals 14 residues. V was clipped by 4 bases and J by 4 bases; unmatched bases: 6. The V gene's germline CDR1 is SGHRS and CDR2 YFSETQ. Written as DNA, the CDR3 is TGCGCCAGCAGCGCCAGGGGGCGCGGAGAGACCCAGTACTTC. Its translation: CASSARGRGETQYF.

The V call is TRBV30, the J call TRBJ2-5; D unresolved. The end of the DNA is better explained by TRBJ2-7, so the J call may be wrong. The CDR3 extends over 13 amino acids. In germline, CDR1 is GTSNPN, CDR2 SVGIG (reference sequence). The CDR3, as DNA: TGTGCCTGGTCGTCGAAGTTTGTTTACGAGCAGTACTTC. Protein product: CAWSSKFVYEQYF.

CDR3 region: CASSYTSAGDNNEQFF. The DNA for the CDR3 is TGTGCCAGCAGTTACACTTCAGCGGGGGATAACAATGAGCAGTTCTTC. This chain connects TRBV6-5 to TRBJ2-1, with 8 bases aligning to TRBD2. This CDR3 contains 16 residues. Germline values: CDR1 MNHEY, CDR2 SVGAGI. Unmatched junction bases numbered 8, after V lost 2 bases and J lost 5 bases.